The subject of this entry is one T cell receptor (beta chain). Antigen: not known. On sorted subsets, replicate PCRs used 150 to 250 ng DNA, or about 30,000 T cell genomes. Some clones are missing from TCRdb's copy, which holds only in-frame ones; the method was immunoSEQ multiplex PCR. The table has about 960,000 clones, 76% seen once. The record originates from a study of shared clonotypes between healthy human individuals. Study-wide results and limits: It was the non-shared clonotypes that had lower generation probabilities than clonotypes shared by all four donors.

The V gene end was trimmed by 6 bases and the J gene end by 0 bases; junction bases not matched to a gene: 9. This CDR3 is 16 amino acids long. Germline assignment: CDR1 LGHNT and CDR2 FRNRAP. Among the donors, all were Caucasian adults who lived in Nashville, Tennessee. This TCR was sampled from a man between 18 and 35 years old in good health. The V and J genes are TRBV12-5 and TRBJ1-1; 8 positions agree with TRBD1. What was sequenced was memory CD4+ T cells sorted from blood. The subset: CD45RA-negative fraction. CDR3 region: CASGRTGFSMNTEAFF. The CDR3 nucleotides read TGTGCTAGTGGGCGGACAGGGTTTTCCATGAACACTGAAGCTTTCTTT.